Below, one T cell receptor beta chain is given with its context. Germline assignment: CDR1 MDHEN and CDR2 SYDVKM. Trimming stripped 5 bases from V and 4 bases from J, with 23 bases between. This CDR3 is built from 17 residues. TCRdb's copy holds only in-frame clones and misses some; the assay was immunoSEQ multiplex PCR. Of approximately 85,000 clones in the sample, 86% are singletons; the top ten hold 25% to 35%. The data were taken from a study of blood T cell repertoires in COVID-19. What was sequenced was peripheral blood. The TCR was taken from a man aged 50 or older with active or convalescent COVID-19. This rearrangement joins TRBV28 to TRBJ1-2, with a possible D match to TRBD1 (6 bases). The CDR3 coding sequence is TGTGCCAGCAGTCCCGGCGGAGGACAGACCGATATCTATGGCTACACCTTC. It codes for CASSPGGGQTDIYGYTF.